This T cell receptor (beta chain) is from a study of cytomegalovirus exposure and HLA in healthy donors. Concerning this clone itself: Its antigen is unknown.

Produced via immunoSEQ multiplex PCR; TCRdb's table is partial and in-frame only. The sample shows some 170,000 clones, 80% to 85% of them seen only once. Study-wide results and caveats: The tendency of first-cohort TCR clusters to co-occur in the 120 or so validation repertoires was the finding of a later analysis. In vitro assays verified that a few CMV-associated chains recognized CMV antigens specifically. Associated with cytomegalovirus, according to the listing, were fewer than 200 TCR beta chains. There were some public TCRs occurring in many donors, but most TCR sequences were rare.

The source of this sequence is a man aged 25 to 45 in good health and CMV-seropositive. Sequencing was carried out using PBMCs.

Here the CDR3 reads CASSLTGDKFYEQYF. As DNA, the CDR3 is TGTGCCAGTAGTTTAACAGGGGATAAGTTTTACGAGCAGTACTTC. The chain recombines TRBV19 with TRBJ2-7; 7 bases fit TRBD1. CDR3 length equals 15 residues. With 5 bases clipped from V and 4 bases from J, the junction kept 11 bases outside the gene matches. The germline CDR1 and CDR2 sequences are LNHDA and SQIVND (reference sequence).